This T cell receptor beta chain emerged from a study of CD4+ T cells in melanoma. Data came from immunoSEQ multiplex PCR; TCRdb stores just in-frame clones and leaves some out. The table records about 55,000 clones, about 72% of them present only once. About this clone: Its antigen is not identified.

The CDR3 has 12 residues. The germline gives CDR1 SNHLY, CDR2 FYNNEI. With 6 bases clipped from V and 11 bases from J, the junction kept 6 bases outside the gene matches. Study-wide points: A reported correlation linked neoantigen-specific CD4+ T cells to CD8+, macrophage and B cell function.

Specimen: tumor tissue. The sequence was collected from a human donor with melanoma. The rearrangement links TRBV2 to TRBJ1-1, with 10 bases identical to TRBD1. The CDR3 is CASSAGQGRAFF. For the CDR3, the DNA is TGTGCCAGCAGCGCGGGACAGGGGAGGGCTTTCTTT.